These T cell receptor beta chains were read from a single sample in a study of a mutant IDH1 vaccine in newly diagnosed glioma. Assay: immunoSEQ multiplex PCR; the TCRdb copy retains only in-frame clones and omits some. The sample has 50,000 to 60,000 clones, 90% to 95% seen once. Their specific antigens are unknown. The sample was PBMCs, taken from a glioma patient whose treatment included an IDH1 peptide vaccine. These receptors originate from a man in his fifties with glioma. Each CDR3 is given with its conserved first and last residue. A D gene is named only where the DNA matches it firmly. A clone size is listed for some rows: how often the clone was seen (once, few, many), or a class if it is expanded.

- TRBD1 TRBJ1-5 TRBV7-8 TGTGCCAGCAGCTTAGCGAGGACAGGGGCTTATCAGCCCCAGCATTTT CASSLARTGAYQPQHF
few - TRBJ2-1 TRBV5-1 TGCGCCAGCAGGGGGAGGAATGAGCAGTTCTTC CASRGRNEQFF
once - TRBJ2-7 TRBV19 TGTGCCAGCGCCAAGGGGGTTATTTACGAGCAGTACTTC CASAKGVIYEQYF
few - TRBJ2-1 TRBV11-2 TGTGCCAGCGCCCTTACCGGGACTCTCAATGAGCAGTTCTTC CASALTGTLNEQFF
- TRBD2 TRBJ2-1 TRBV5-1 TGCGCCAGCAGCTTGGAGGGGGGACTAGCAGATGAGCAGTTCTTC CASSLEGGLADEQFF
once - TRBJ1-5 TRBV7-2 TGTGCCAGCAGCCCTCCGGCGGGCAAGAGCAATCAGCCCCAGCATTTT CASSPPAGKSNQPQHF
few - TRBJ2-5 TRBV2 TGTGCCAGCAGTGACCAAGAGACCCAGTACTTC CASSDQETQYF
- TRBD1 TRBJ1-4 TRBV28 TGTGCCAGCAGTGTCCCAGGGACAGGGTTGGAAAAACTGTTTTTT CASSVPGTGLEKLFF
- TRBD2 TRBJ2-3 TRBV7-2 TGTGCCAGCAGCTCTATCGGGGGGTCTAGCACAGATACGCAGTATTTT CASSSIGGSSTDTQYF
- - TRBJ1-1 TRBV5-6 TGTGCCAGCAGCTTGGCTTGGGGCCTAGAAGCTTTCTTT CASSLAWGLEAFF
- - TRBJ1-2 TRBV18 TGTGCCAGCTCATCCCGGGACAAATATGGCTACACCTTC CASSSRDKYGYTF
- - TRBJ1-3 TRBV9 TGTGCCAGCAGCCTCGACTCTGGAAACACCATATATTTT CASSLDSGNTIYF
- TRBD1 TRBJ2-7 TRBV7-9 TGTGCCAGCAGCTCAGGGACAGGCGATACCTACGAGCAGTACTTC CASSSGTGDTYEQYF
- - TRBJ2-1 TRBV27 TGTGCCAGCAGCTTTCTCCCTTTTCGGGGCAGTGAGCAGTTCTTC CASSFLPFRGSEQFF
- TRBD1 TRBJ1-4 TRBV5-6 TGTGCCAGCAGCATCCACGCGGGGACAGCTAATGAAAAACTGTTTTTT CASSIHAGTANEKLFF
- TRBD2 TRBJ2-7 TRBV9 TGTGCCAGCAGCCCCGGGACTAGCGGGAGGGCCCCGCAGTACTTC CASSPGTSGRAPQYF
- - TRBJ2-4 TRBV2 TGTGCCAGCAGTACAGACAGACTAGCCAAAAACATTCAGTACTTC CASSTDRLAKNIQYF
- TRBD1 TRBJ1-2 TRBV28 TGTGCCAGCAGTTCGTTACAGGGGGCCTATGGCTACACCTTC CASSSLQGAYGYTF
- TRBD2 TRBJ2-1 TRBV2 TGTGCCAGCAGTGATTTTGCGGGGGATAACAATGAGCAGTTCTTC CASSDFAGDNNEQFF
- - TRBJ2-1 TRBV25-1 TGTGCCAGCAGTGAATGGGGTAGCGGCCCCAATGAGCAGTTCTTC CASSEWGSGPNEQFF
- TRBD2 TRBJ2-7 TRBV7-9 TGTGCCAGCAGTTCGACTAGCGGGGGCTACGAGCAGTACTTC CASSSTSGGYEQYF
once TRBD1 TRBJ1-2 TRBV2 TGTGCCAGCAGTAAACAGGGGAAGAGCGGCTATGGCTACACCTTC CASSKQGKSGYGYTF
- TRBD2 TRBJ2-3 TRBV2 TGTGCCAGCAGTGCGGCTAGCGGGAGGGCCATAGATACGCAGTATTTT CASSAASGRAIDTQYF
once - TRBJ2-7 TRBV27 TGTGCCAGCAGTTTATTCCCCAGGAGCGAGCAGTACTTC CASSLFPRSEQYF